This is a list of T cell receptor beta chains from one sample in a study of Graves' ophthalmopathy and Graves' hyperthyroidism. TCRdb ran MiXCR on the multiplex PCR reads and lists one entry per CDR3 protein. This sample carries 660,000 or so distinct CDR3 sequences, roughly 41% of them seen once, and the ten largest clones take roughly 3%. Sequenced material: peripheral blood. The receptors stem from an adult man with Graves' ophthalmopathy. Both conserved end residues are part of each CDR3.

cdr3_aa: CASSLGQEDSPLHF
cdr3_length: 14
v_call: TRBV3-1

cdr3_aa: CASSLVLEAGETQYF
cdr3_length: 15
v_call: TRBV7-9

cdr3_aa: CATSGRLAGVRNEQFF
cdr3_length: 16
v_call: TRBV15

cdr3_aa: CSAKQSYEQYF
cdr3_length: 11
v_call: TRBV20-1

cdr3_aa: CSVGKDSYEQYF
cdr3_length: 12
v_call: TRBV29-1

cdr3_aa: CASSSGQGYSPLHF
cdr3_length: 14
v_call: TRBV12-3/TRBV12-4

cdr3_aa: CASRSQDPYEQYF
cdr3_length: 13
v_call: TRBV7-2

cdr3_aa: CASSAGQGLNQPQHF
cdr3_length: 15
v_call: TRBV27

cdr3_aa: CASSQGQGGTSGANVLTF
cdr3_length: 18
v_call: TRBV4-2

cdr3_aa: CASTNGGSSGNTIYF
cdr3_length: 15
v_call: TRBV5-1

cdr3_aa: CASSYVGTGELFF
cdr3_length: 13
v_call: TRBV6-5

cdr3_aa: CASSSPTTGKRCEQYF
cdr3_length: 16
v_call: TRBV6-7

cdr3_aa: CASRDGPGPLHF
cdr3_length: 12
v_call: TRBV12-3/TRBV12-4

cdr3_aa: CASSSLGEGSTGELFF
cdr3_length: 16
v_call: TRBV7-9

cdr3_aa: CAIRQMLDPGGSPLHF
cdr3_length: 16
v_call: TRBV10-3

cdr3_aa: CASSPLSGTGANVLTF
cdr3_length: 16
v_call: TRBV24-1

cdr3_aa: CASESLFGGQGLNQPQHF
cdr3_length: 18
v_call: TRBV19

cdr3_aa: CSATTGTRRGEQYF
cdr3_length: 14
v_call: TRBV20-1

cdr3_aa: CASSLELATGLNQPQHF
cdr3_length: 17
v_call: TRBV5-5

cdr3_aa: CASSLVPSGGTQETQYF
cdr3_length: 17
v_call: TRBV7-2

cdr3_aa: CASSSLAGASSYEQYF
cdr3_length: 16
v_call: TRBV12-3/TRBV12-4

cdr3_aa: CSVKGGSNQPQHF
cdr3_length: 13
v_call: TRBV29-1

cdr3_aa: CASNGQGTNSPLHF
cdr3_length: 14
v_call: TRBV19

cdr3_aa: CSVEDRHYGCTF
cdr3_length: 12
v_call: TRBV29-1

cdr3_aa: CSARQGLSYEQFF
cdr3_length: 13
v_call: TRBV20-1

cdr3_aa: CASSLWTSGVQETQYF
cdr3_length: 16
v_call: TRBV5-1

cdr3_aa: CARDQGRLNTEAFF
cdr3_length: 14
v_call: TRBV7-6

cdr3_aa: CSASSLDRNYEQYF
cdr3_length: 14
v_call: TRBV29-1

cdr3_aa: CSVDLGPDGYTF
cdr3_length: 12
v_call: TRBV29-1

cdr3_aa: CASSLKGQGAYEQYF
cdr3_length: 15
v_call: TRBV11-2

cdr3_aa: CASSSDRGGETQYF
cdr3_length: 14
v_call: TRBV7-9

cdr3_aa: CASSLASGRQGPGRSETQYF
cdr3_length: 20
v_call: TRBV9

cdr3_aa: CASSYDMEGSDEQYF
cdr3_length: 15
v_call: TRBV7-2

cdr3_aa: CSARQGQGTYGYTF
cdr3_length: 14
v_call: TRBV20-1

cdr3_aa: CATSNDQQGHGYTF
cdr3_length: 14
v_call: TRBV15

cdr3_aa: CASRSTGLDEKLFF
cdr3_length: 14
v_call: TRBV10-3

cdr3_aa: CASGLVWTAPYGYTF
cdr3_length: 15
v_call: TRBV12-5

cdr3_aa: CASQRWGLTSNQPQHF
cdr3_length: 16
v_call: TRBV12-3/TRBV12-4

cdr3_aa: CASSRTWTGRFYEQYF
cdr3_length: 16
v_call: TRBV3-1

cdr3_aa: CASREGTGDQETQYF
cdr3_length: 15
v_call: TRBV2

cdr3_aa: CASITPDRNTEAFF
cdr3_length: 14
v_call: TRBV6-6

cdr3_aa: CASSQSGTDWRGYTF
cdr3_length: 15
v_call: TRBV18

cdr3_aa: CASSLPTGVRETQYF
cdr3_length: 15
v_call: TRBV11-1

cdr3_aa: CASSPDRLGDTIYF
cdr3_length: 14
v_call: TRBV19